What follows are 3 T cell receptor beta chains derived from one specimen sequenced in a study of read filtering for tumor transcriptome and immune sequencing. This library used around 0.4 ug RNA and molecular barcoded adaptors spanning alpha/delta and beta/gamma chains. TCRdb analysed the reads with MiXCR anew, one entry per CDR3 protein. Found here are 39,000 or so distinct CDR3 sequences, 14% of them singletons; the top ten hold 5.5% to 7%. The specimen was a population of CD138-negative cells sorted from bone marrow. The receptors derive from a donor aged 40 or older with multiple myeloma.

The chain uses TRBV24-1 and TRBJ2-1, with D hard to call. The V end was cut by 3 bases, the J end by 9 bases, with 14 bases between. The CDR3 is 14 amino acids. Germline CDR1 KGHDR, CDR2 SFDVKD. The CDR3 sequence is CATSDPRRAAEQFF. CDR3 DNA: TGTGCCACCAGTGATCCCCGTCGGGCGGCTGAGCAGTTCTTC.

The sample holds many counts of this clonotype. V and J are TRBV18 and TRBJ2-5; D is uncertain. The CDR3 spans 14 residues. CDR1 KGHSH and CDR2 LQKENI come from the germline V gene. V lost 2 bases, J lost 0 bases, and 7 bases lay in between. The CDR3 loop reads CASSPLAYQETQYF. The CDR3 DNA reads as TGTGCCAGCTCACCATTGGCATACCAAGAGACCCAGTACTTC.

In its sample, this clonotype was seen many times. This chain links TRBV7-9 with TRBJ2-1; no definite D call. V dropped 3 bases and J dropped 8 bases, with 8 bases sitting between them. Germline V gives CDR1 SEHNR, CDR2 FQNEAQ (reference sequence). CDR3 length: 12 amino acids. The CDR3, as DNA: TGTGCCAGCAGCTTGGTTGGGGATGAGCAGTTCTTC. Translating gives CASSLVGDEQFF.